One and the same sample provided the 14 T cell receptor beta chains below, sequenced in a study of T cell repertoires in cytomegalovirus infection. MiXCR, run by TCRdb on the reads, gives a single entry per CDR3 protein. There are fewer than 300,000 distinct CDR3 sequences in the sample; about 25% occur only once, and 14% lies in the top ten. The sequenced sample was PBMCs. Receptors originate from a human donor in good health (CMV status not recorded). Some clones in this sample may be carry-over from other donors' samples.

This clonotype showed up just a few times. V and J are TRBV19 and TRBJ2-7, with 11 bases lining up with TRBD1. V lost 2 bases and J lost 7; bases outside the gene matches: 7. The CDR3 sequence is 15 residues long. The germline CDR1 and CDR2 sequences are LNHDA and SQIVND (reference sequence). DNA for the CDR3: TGTGCCAGTAGTATAATCGGACAGGGGGCGCGAGAGCAGTACTTC. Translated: CASSIIGQGAREQYF.

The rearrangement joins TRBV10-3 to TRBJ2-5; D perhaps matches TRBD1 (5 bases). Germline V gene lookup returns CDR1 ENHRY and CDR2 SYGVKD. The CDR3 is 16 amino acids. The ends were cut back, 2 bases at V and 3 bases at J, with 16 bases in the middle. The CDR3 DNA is TGTGCCATCAGTGAGGGTAGAGGAGAAGGGGAAGAGACCCAGTACTTC. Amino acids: CAISEGRGEGEETQYF.

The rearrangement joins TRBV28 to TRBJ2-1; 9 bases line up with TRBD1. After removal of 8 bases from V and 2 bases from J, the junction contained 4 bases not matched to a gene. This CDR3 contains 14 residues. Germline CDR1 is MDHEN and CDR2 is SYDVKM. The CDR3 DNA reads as TGTGCCAGCGGGACAGGGCTTGCCTACAATGAGCAGTTCTTC. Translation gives CASGTGLAYNEQFF.

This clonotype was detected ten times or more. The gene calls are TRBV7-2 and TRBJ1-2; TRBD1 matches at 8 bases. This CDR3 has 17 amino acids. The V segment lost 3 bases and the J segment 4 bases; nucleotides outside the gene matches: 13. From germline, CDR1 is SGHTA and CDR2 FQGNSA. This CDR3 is CASSFQPVGQGPYGYTF. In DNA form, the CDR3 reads TGTGCCAGCAGCTTTCAACCAGTTGGACAGGGCCCCTATGGCTACACCTTC.

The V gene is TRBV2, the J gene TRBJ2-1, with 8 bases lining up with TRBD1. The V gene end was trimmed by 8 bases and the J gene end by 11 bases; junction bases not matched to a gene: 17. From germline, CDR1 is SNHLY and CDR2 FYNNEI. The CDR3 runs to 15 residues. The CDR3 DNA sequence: TGTGCCAGCCAAGTTCCGGGACAGGCGGCTTCTAAGCAGTTCTTC. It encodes CASQVPGQAASKQFF.

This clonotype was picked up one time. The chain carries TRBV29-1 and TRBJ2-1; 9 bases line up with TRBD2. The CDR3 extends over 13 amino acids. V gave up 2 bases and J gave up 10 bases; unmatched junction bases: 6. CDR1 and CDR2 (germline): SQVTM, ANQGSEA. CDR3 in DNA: TGCAGCGTTGAAAGACTAGCGGTGAAGGAGCAGTTCTTC. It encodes CSVERLAVKEQFF.

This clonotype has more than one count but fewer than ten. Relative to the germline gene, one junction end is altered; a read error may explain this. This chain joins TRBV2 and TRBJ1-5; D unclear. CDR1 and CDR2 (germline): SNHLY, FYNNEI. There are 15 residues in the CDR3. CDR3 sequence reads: CASSQSLSRNQAQHF. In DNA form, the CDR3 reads TGTGCCAGCAGTCAATCGCTTTCCCGCAATCAGGCCCAGCATTTT.

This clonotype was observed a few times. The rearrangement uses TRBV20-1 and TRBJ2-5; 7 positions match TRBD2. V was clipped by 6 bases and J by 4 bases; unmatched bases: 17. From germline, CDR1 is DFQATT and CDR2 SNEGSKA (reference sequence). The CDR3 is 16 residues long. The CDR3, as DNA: TGCAGTGCAGCGGTGCCCCGGGCAGGGACTACAGAGACCCAGTACTTC. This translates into CSAAVPRAGTTETQYF.

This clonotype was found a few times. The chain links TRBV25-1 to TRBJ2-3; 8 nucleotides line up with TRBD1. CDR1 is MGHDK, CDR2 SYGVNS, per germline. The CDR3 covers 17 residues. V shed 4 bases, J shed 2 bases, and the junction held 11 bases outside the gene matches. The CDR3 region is CASSVEPGQETTDTQYF. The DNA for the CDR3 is TGTGCCAGCAGTGTCGAACCGGGACAGGAGACCACAGATACGCAGTATTTT. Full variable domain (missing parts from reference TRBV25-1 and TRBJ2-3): EADIYQTPRYLVIGTGKKITLECSQTMGHDKMYWYQQDPGMELHLIHYSYGVNSTEKGDLSSESTVSRIRTEHFPLTLESARPSHTSQYLCASSVEPGQETTDTQYFGPGTRLTVL.

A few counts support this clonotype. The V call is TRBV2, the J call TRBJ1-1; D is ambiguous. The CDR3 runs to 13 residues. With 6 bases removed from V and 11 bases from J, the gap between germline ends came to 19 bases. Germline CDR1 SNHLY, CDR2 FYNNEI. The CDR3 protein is CASSGRTELRAFF. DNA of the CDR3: TGTGCCAGCAGCGGTCGGACGGAACTTCGGGCTTTCTTT.

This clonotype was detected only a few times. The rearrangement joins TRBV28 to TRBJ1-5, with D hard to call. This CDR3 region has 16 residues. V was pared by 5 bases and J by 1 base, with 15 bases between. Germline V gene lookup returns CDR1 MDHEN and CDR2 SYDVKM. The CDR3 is CASSLTRGGSNQPQHF. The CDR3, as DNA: TGTGCCAGCAGTCTAACCCGGGGAGGAAGCAATCAGCCCCAGCATTTT.

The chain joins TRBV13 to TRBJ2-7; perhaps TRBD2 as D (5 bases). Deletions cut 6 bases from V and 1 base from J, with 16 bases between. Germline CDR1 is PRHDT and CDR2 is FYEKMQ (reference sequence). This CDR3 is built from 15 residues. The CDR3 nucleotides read TGTGCCAGCAGAATAGCGTGGAACCCTTCCTACGAGCAGTACTTC. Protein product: CASRIAWNPSYEQYF. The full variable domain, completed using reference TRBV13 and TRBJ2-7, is AAGVIQSPRHLIKEKRETATLKCYPIPRHDTVYWYQQGPGQDPQFLISFYEKMQSDKGSIPDRFSAQQFSDYHSELNMSSLELGDSALYFCASRIAWNPSYEQYFGPGTRLTVT.

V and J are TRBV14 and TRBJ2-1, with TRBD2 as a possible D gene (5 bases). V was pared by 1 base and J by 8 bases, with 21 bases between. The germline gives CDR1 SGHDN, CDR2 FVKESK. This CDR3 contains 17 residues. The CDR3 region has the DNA TGTGCCAGCAGCCAAGTCTGGTCAAGCGGCCCAAGGGATGAGCAGTTCTTC. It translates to CASSQVWSSGPRDEQFF.

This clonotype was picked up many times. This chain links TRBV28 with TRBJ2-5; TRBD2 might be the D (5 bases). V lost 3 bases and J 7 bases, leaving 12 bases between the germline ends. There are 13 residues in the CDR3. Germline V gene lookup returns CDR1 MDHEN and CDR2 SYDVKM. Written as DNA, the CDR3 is TGTGCCAGCAGTTTTCTAGCACCAGGGACCCAGTACTTC. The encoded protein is CASSFLAPGTQYF.